This T cell receptor (beta chain) was recovered during a study of technical replicates of blood from a few donors. The V segment lost 5 bases and the J segment 6 bases; nucleotides outside the gene matches: 10. The germline gives CDR1 LNHDA, CDR2 SQIVND (reference sequence). The CDR3 is 15 residues long. The table came from immunoSEQ multiplex PCR; TCRdb's copy has only in-frame clones and leaves some out. The table has approximately 16,000 clones, 86% seen once. The specimen was PBMCs. The V call is TRBV19, the J call TRBJ1-5, with TRBD1 matching over 7 bases. The sequence derives from a human donor in good health. This chain's CDR3 is CASSAQGGPGQPQHF. In DNA form, the CDR3 reads TGTGCCAGTAGTGCGCAGGGGGGCCCCGGTCAGCCCCAGCATTTT.